This T cell receptor (beta chain) derives from a study of preoperative IRX-2 immunotherapy in early breast cancer. Measured with immunoSEQ multiplex PCR; TCRdb has only the in-frame clones, and not every one. The sample has thousands of clones; about 80% are singletons. As to treatment: preoperative locoregional IRX-2 cytokine immunotherapy. This phase Ib study tested locoregional IRX-2 cytokine immunotherapy given before surgery. Germline V CDR1 and CDR2: SGHVS, FQNEAQ. With 3 bases clipped from V and 4 bases from J, the junction kept 6 bases outside the gene matches. The CDR3 loop spans 14 amino acids.

This chain links TRBV7-8 with TRBJ2-7; the match to TRBD2 covers 7 bases. The receptor was derived from a human donor with breast cancer. The sequenced sample was tumor tissue, obtained after IRX-2 immunotherapy. CDR3 sequence (DNA): TGTGCCAGCAGCTTGCCGGGGGGTCGGTACGAGCAGTACTTC. Its translation: CASSLPGGRYEQYF.